This T cell receptor beta chain emerged from a study of neoadjuvant anti-PD-1 for oral cavity cancer. The wider study: Patients mostly received three to four biweekly nivolumab doses at 3 mg/kg before surgery.

This sample's time point: after neoadjuvant nivolumab, at surgical resection. Remarks on this clone: Its antigen remains unknown.

In germline, CDR1 is MRHNA, CDR2 SNTAGT. There are 14 residues in the CDR3. V shed 6 bases and J 6 bases; nucleotides not matched to a gene: 4. Method: immunoSEQ multiplex PCR; TCRdb's copy keeps in-frame clones and lacks some. The data show about 68,000 clones, more than 75% seen once. Study conclusions and caveats: Pretreatment Treg/Th17 ratio correlated inversely with post-treatment tumor clonality.

The chain uses TRBV6-4 and TRBJ2-2; TRBD1 matches 10 bases. The sample was PBMCs, taken after nivolumab (anti-PD-1) treatment. This receptor was identified in a person aged 40 to 85 with oral cavity squamous cell carcinoma. CDR3 nucleotides: TGTGCCAGCAGGGGACAGGGGCAGTCCGGGGAGCTGTTTTTT. It encodes CASRGQGQSGELFF.